This T cell receptor beta chain came from a study of T cell repertoires in cytomegalovirus infection. At the level of the study: It was the public TCR beta signatures that indicated both CMV infection and matching HLA type.

V gave up 8 bases and J gave up 5 bases, with 15 bases separating them. Germline assignment: CDR1 SGHVS and CDR2 FNYEAQ. This CDR3 contains 14 residues. This clonotype was found many times. TCRdb re-called the reads through MiXCR, storing one row per CDR3 protein. The table lists approximately 250,000 distinct CDR3 sequences, about 12% of them singletons, with approximately 1.6% in the top ten. Sequencing input: PBMCs. The chain joins TRBV7-6 to TRBJ1-4, with D hard to call. This clonotype originated in a human donor in good health (CMV status not recorded). Some clones in this sample may be carry-over from other donors' samples. The CDR3 spells CASGSNPGNEKLFF. The CDR3 bases are TGTGCCAGCGGCTCCAATCCGGGGAATGAAAAACTGTTTTTT.